Following are 9 T cell receptor delta chains from one sample sequenced in a study of gammadelta T cells in human blood. TCRdb reanalyzed the RT-PCR reads using CATT. The sample consists of around 1,000 delta-chain clones, around 8% of them appearing once. The source material was non-Vgamma9Vdelta2 gamma-delta T cells from adult blood. The receptors shown here come from a human donor.

This clone showed up just a few times. This chain uses TRDV1 with TRDJ1; 11 bases align to TRDD3. This CDR3 is built from 21 residues. Trimming at V came to 4 bases and at J to 1 base, leaving 20 bases not matched to a gene. Germline V gene lookup returns CDR1 TSWWSYY and CDR2 QGS. The CDR3 reads CALGALVGLGDTAEGTDKLIF. The CDR3 DNA is TGTGCTCTTGGGGCCCTAGTGGGGCTGGGGGATACCGCCGAGGGCACCGATAAACTCATCTTT.

This clone was seen more than once but under ten times. A single base separates this from a much larger clone, so it may be a read error. The gene calls are TRDV1 and TRDJ1; D perhaps matches TRDD3 (6 bases). CDR1 and CDR2 from the germline V gene are TSWWSYY and QGS. The germline V and J ends were trimmed by 1 base and 0 bases, with 12 bases remaining between them. The CDR3 has 16 residues. The CDR3 reads CALGEPFWGYTDKLIF. The DNA for the CDR3 is TGTGCTCTTGGGGAACCCTTTTGGGGATACACCGATAAACTCATCTTT.

This clone was seen only a few times. The chain carries TRAV29/DV5 and TRDJ1; maybe TRDD2 (6 bases). Germline-derived CDR1 and CDR2 are NSMFDY and ISSIKDK. This CDR3 is 17 amino acids long. V gave up 0 bases and J gave up 7 bases, with 25 bases separating them. In DNA, the CDR3 is TGTGCAGCAAGCGCGAGGGTCCTACCCCCTACTCGATTTAAACTCATCTTT. It specifies CAASARVLPPTRFKLIF.

This clone was seen a handful of times. This chain uses TRDV1 with TRDJ1; weak D call: TRDD3 (8 bases). The germline gives CDR1 TSWWSYY, CDR2 QGS. The CDR3 has 21 amino acids. The ends were cut back, 2 bases at V and 0 bases at J, with 28 bases in the middle. CDR3 nucleotides: TGTGCTCTTGGGGAATTGCCTTTCCTACGTGTGCTGGGGGAGAACACCGATAAACTCATCTTT. This translates into CALGELPFLRVLGENTDKLIF.

By its share, this clone is medium-sized. The chain carries TRAV38-2/DV8 and TRDJ1; 10 bases are a match to TRDD3. In germline, CDR1 is TSESDYY, CDR2 QEAYKQQN. The CDR3 length is 23 residues. After removal of 1 base from V and 2 bases from J, the junction contained 26 bases not matched to a gene. CDR3 loop: CAYRSPHRPRGNWGITLTDKLIF. The CDR3 DNA reads as TGTGCTTATAGGAGCCCCCATCGCCCCAGAGGAAACTGGGGGATCACATTAACCGATAAACTCATCTTT.

By share of the sample, this clone is medium-sized. V and J are TRDV3 and TRDJ1; the D gene is possibly TRDD3 (6 bases). V was cut by 2 bases and J by 3 bases, with 34 bases left in between. Germline V gene sequence: CDR1 TVYSNPD, CDR2 GDNSRS (reference sequence). The CDR3 consists of 20 residues. The CDR3 nucleotides read TGTGCCTTTGTCGCCCCGTACGTACTGGGTTTAGACAGTGTCGCCGATAAACTCATCTTT. The encoded protein is CAFVAPYVLGLDSVADKLIF.

In its sample, this clone ranks as medium-sized. The chain joins TRDV1 to TRDJ1; D perhaps matches TRDD3 (6 bases). The CDR3 contains 15 residues. Germline CDR1 TSWWSYY, CDR2 QGS. V was shortened by 3 bases and J by 4 bases, with 15 bases between the two germline ends. In DNA form, the CDR3 reads TGTGCTCTTGGGGACGCGGCGTACTGGGACGATAAACTCATCTTT. Residues: CALGDAAYWDDKLIF.

This chain uses TRDV1 with TRDJ1; TRDD3 matches at 8 bases. The CDR3 extends over 16 amino acids. J was trimmed by 2 bases and V by 8 bases; bases with no gene match: 13. Germline CDR1 TSWWSYY, CDR2 QGS. This CDR3 reads CALRQTGGPKTDKLIF. The CDR3 region has the DNA TGTGCTCTTAGACAGACTGGGGGTCCCAAGACCGATAAACTCATCTTT.

This clone rates as large. The J gene is TRDJ1, the V gene TRAV29/DV5; 7 bases are shared with TRDD3. The germline gives CDR1 NSMFDY, CDR2 ISSIKDK. CDR3 length: 20 residues. Trimming at V came to 2 bases and at J to 0 bases, leaving 22 bases not matched to a gene. The CDR3: CAAREPNRLGGGQHTDKLIF. CDR3 sequence (DNA): TGTGCAGCAAGGGAACCTAACCGCCTTGGTGGGGGACAACACACCGATAAACTCATCTTT.